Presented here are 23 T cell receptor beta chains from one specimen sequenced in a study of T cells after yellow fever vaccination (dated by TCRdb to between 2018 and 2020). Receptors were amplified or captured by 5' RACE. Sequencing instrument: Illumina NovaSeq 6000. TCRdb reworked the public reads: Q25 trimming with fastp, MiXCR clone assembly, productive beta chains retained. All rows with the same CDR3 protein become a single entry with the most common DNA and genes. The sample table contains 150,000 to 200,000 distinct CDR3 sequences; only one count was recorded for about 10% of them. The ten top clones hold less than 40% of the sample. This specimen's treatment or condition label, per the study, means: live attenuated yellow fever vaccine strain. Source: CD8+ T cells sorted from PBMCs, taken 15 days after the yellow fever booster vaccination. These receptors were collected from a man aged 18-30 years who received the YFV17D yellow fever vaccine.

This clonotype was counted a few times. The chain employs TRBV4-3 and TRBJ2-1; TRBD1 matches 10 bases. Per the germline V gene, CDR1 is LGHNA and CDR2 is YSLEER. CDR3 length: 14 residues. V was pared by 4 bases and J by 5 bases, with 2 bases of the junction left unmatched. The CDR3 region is CASSLGQGNNEQFF. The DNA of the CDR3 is TGCGCCAGCAGCCTGGGACAGGGGAACAATGAGCAGTTCTTC.

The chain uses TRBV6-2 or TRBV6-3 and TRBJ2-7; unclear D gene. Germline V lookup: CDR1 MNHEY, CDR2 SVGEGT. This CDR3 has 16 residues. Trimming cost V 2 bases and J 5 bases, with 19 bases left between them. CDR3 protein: CASSYRSVGWVHEQYV. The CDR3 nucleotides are TGTGCCAGCAGTTACCGTTCCGTTGGGTGGGTCCACGAGCAGTACGTC.

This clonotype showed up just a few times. DNA of the CDR3: TGTGCCAGCAGCTTAAAAAGGATAAAGCCTAGGGGGACTGAAGCTTTCTTT. Translated: CASSLKRIKPRGTEAFF. The V and J genes are TRBV5-7 and TRBJ1-1; tentatively, D is TRBD1 (6 bases). TRBV5-7 is recorded as an ORF, its role being uncertain. V gave up 2 bases and J gave up 5 bases, with 22 bases separating them. The CDR3 is 17 residues long.

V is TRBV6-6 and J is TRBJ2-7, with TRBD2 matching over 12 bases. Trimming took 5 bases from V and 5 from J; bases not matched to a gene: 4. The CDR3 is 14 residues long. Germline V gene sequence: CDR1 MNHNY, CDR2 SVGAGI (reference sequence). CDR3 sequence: CASSLTSGGDEQYV. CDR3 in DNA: TGTGCCAGCAGTCTGACTAGCGGGGGCGACGAGCAGTACGTC.

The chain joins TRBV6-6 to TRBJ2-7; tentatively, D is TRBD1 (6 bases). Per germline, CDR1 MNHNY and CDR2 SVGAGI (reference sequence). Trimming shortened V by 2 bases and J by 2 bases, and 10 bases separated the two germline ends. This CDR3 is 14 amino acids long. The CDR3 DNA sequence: TGTGCCAGCAGTTACCGGCAGGGGACCTACGAGCAGTACTTC. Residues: CASSYRQGTYEQYF.

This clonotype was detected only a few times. CDR3 in amino acids: CATSRAQGGGRAGELFF. DNA of the CDR3: TGTGCCACCAGCAGGGCCCAAGGCGGGGGGCGGGCTGGGGAGCTGTTTTTT. The V and J genes are TRBV15 and TRBJ2-2, with 8 bases fitting TRBD2. The CDR3 has 17 residues. Germline CDR1 and CDR2: LNHNV and YYDKDF (reference sequence). V shed 3 bases and J 8 bases; nucleotides not matched to a gene: 14.

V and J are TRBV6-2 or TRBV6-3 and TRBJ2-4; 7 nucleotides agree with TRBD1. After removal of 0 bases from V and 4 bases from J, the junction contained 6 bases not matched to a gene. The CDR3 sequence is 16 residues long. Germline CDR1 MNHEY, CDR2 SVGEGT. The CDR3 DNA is TGTGCCAGCAGTTACTCGACAACGGACAGGAAAAACATTCAGTACTTC. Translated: CASSYSTTDRKNIQYF.

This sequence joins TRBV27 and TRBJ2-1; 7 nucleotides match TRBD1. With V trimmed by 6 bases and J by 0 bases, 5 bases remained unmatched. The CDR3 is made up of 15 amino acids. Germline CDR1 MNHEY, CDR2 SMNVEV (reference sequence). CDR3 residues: CASRQGPSSYNEQFF. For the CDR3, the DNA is TGTGCCAGCAGACAGGGGCCGAGCTCCTACAATGAGCAGTTCTTC.

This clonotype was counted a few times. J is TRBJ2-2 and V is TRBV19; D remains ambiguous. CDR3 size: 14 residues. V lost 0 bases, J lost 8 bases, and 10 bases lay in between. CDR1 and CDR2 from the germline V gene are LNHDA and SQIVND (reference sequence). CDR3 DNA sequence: TGTGCCAGTAGTATAGACAGATCCTCTGGGGAGCTGTTTTTT. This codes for CASSIDRSSGELFF.

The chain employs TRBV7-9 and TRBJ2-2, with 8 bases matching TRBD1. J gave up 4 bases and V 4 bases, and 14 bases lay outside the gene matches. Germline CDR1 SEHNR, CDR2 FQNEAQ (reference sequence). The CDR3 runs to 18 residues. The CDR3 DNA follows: TGTGCCAGCAGCTCAATGAGATACCAGGGGGCGCGCACCGGGGAGCTGTTTTTT. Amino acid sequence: CASSSMRYQGARTGELFF.

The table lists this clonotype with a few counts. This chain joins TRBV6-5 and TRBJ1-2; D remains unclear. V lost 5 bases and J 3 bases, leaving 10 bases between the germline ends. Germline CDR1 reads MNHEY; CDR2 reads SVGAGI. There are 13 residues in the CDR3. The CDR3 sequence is CASSPQEDYGYTF. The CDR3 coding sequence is TGTGCCAGCAGTCCGCAGGAAGACTATGGCTACACCTTC.

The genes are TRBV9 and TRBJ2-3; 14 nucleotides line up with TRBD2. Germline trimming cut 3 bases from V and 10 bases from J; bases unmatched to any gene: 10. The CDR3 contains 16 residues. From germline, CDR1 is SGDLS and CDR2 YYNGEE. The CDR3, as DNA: TGTGCCAGCAGCGGGACTAGCGGGGGGCCTCAGGACGCGCAGTATTTT. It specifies CASSGTSGGPQDAQYF.

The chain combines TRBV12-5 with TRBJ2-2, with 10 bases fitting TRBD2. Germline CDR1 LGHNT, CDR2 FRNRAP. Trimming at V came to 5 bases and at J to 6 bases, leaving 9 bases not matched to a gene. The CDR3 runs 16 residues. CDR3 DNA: TGTGCTAGTGGTCCCCGAGCGGGGGGGCCGGCCGGGGAGCTGTTTTTT. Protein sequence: CASGPRAGGPAGELFF.

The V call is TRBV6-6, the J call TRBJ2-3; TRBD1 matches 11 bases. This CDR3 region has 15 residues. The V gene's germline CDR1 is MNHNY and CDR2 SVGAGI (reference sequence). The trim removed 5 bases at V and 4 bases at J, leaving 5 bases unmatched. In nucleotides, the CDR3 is TGTGCCAGCAGTCGTAAGGGACAGGGGGCAGATACGCAGTATTTT. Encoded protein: CASSRKGQGADTQYF.

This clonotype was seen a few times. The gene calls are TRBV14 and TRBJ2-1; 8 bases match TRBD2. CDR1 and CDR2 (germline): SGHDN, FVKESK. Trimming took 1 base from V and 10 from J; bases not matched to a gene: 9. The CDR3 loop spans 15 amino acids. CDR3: CASSQAASGSPEQFF. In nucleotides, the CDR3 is TGTGCCAGCAGCCAAGCGGCTAGCGGGTCCCCGGAGCAGTTCTTC.

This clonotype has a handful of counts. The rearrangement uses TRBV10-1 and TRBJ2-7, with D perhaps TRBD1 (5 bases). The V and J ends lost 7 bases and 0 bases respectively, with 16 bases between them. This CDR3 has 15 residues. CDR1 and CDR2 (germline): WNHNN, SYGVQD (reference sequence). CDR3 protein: CASIIRTSSSYEQYV. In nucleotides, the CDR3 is TGCGCCAGCATCATCAGGACATCGAGCTCCTACGAGCAGTACGTC.

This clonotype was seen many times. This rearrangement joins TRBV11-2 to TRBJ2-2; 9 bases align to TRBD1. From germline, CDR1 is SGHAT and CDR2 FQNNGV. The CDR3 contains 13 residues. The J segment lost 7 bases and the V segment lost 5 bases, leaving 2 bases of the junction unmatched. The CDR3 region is CASSRQGDGELFF. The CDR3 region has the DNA TGTGCCAGCAGCCGACAGGGGGACGGGGAGCTGTTTTTT.

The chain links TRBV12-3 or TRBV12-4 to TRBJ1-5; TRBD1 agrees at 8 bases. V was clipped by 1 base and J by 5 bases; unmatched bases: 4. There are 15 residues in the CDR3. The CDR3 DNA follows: TGTGCCAGCAGTTTAGGACAGGGGCCCTATCAGCCCCAGCATTTT. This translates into CASSLGQGPYQPQHF.

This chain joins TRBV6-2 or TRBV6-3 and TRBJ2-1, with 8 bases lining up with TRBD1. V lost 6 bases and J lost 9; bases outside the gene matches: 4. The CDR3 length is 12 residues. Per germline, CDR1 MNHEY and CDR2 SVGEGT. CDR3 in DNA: TGTGCCAGCAGCCGACAGGGGAGTGAGCAGTTCTTC. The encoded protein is CASSRQGSEQFF.

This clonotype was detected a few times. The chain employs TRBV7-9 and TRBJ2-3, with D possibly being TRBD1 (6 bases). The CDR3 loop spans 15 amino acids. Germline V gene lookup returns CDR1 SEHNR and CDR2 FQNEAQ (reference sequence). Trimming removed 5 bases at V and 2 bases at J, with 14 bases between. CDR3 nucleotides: TGTGCCAGCAGCCATTCGACAGGCTACACAGATACGCAGTATTTT. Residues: CASSHSTGYTDTQYF.

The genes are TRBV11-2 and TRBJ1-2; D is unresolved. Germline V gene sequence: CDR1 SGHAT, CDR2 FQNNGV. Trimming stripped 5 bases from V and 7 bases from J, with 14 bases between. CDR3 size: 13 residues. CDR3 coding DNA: TGTGCCAGCAGCCTGTGCGCGGGCCTTGGCTACACCTTC. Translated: CASSLCAGLGYTF.

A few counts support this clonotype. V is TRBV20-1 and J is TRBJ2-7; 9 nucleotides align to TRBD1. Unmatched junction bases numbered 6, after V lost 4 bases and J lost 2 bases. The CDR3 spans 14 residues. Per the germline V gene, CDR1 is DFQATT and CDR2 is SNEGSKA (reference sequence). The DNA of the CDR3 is TGCAGTGCTACCCCACAGGGGGCCCCCTACGAGCAGTACTTC. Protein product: CSATPQGAPYEQYF.

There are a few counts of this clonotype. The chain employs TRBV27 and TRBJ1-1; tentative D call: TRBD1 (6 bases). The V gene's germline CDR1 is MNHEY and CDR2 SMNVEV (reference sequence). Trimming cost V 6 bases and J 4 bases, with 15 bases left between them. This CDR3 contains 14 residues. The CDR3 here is CASRPGGLGTEAFF. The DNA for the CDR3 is TGTGCCAGCAGGCCCGGGGGGCTCGGCACTGAAGCTTTCTTT.